The entry below describes one T cell receptor beta chain. The CDR3 length is 14 residues. The V and J ends lost 6 bases and 0 bases, in that order; junction bases with no gene match: 6. Germline assignment: CDR1 SGHRS and CDR2 YFSETQ. The data derive from a study of blood T cell repertoires in COVID-19. Study at large: Italy, Spain and the United States were the sources of the convalescent and acute COVID-19 samples. T cells, B-cell-depleted T cells, or PBMCs supplied cDNA or gDNA.

As originally analysed: Researchers report that nucleated cell counts were estimated from reference gene primer amplification. Clones were sequenced by immunoSEQ multiplex PCR, and TCRdb holds only the in-frame ones, with some missing. The DNA was the basis for D and trimming; V, J and clone size are from that table. This sample has some 220,000 clones; 80% occur once, and the top ten carry 9.5% to 15%. J is TRBJ2-7 and V is TRBV5-1; 7 positions agree with TRBD2. The TCR comes from a human donor in a cohort sampled during active COVID-19. The sequenced sample consisted of peripheral blood. The CDR3 sequence: CASTGGSYSYEQYF. In DNA, the CDR3 is TGCGCCAGCACTGGCGGGAGCTACTCCTACGAGCAGTACTTC.